This TCR beta chain is drawn from a study of OX40 agonist ivuxolimab in advanced cancers. Germline V CDR1 and CDR2: MGHDK, SYGVNS. The CDR3 totals 16 residues. Trimming shortened V by 4 bases and J by 1 base, and 13 bases separated the two germline ends. The data were produced by immunoSEQ multiplex PCR, yet TCRdb's version contains in-frame clones alone and is incomplete. The repertoire has 65,000 to 95,000 clones, about 91% of them found once; the top ten carry approximately 0.76%. The specimen was CD4+ or CD8+ T cells sorted from blood, collected in a trial of the OX40 agonist ivuxolimab. The clonotype originates from an adult with an advanced solid tumor such as melanoma, head and neck, liver or kidney cancer. The chain uses TRBV25-1 and TRBJ1-4, with D possibly matching TRBD1 (5 bases). The CDR3 nucleotides are TGTGCCAGCAGTGGGGACGCTATAGGAACTAATGAAAAACTGTTTTTT. It specifies CASSGDAIGTNEKLFF.